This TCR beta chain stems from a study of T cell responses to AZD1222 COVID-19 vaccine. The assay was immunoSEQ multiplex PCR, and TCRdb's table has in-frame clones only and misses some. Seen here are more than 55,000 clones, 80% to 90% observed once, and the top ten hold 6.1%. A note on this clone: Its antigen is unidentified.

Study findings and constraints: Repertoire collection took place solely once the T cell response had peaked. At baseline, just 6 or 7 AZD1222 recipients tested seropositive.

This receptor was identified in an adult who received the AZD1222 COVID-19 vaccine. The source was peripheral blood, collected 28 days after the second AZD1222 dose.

CDR3 DNA sequence: TGTGCCAGCAGTCCCACCGGGACAGGTTCCTACGAGCAGTACTTC. Translation gives CASSPTGTGSYEQYF. This sequence joins TRBV28 and TRBJ2-7; 8 bases align to TRBD1. After removal of 5 bases from V and 1 base from J, the junction contained 7 bases not matched to a gene. The CDR3 runs 15 residues. Germline V gene data show CDR1 as MDHEN and CDR2 as SYDVKM.